This section outlines one T cell receptor (beta chain) sequence together with its context. Its specificity is not known. This sample is part of a study of regulatory T cells in long-lasting Graves disease. V shed 3 bases and J shed 4 bases, with 17 bases lying between them. The CDR3 runs to 15 residues. Per germline, CDR1 DFQATT and CDR2 SNEGSKA (reference sequence). Overall study findings and caveats: Persistent disease was associated with favored TRBV28 usage and with favored use of TRBJ1-2 and TRBJ2-5.

HTBI primers from iRepertoire and Arm-PCR of CDR3 regions yielded the TCR beta libraries. One entry per CDR3 protein, called by TCRdb with MiXCR from the multiplex PCR reads. This table has 560,000 or so distinct CDR3 sequences, more than 15% appearing once. Time point in this sample: newly diagnosed GD, antithyroid drugs for less than 3 months. Generation of the TCR library employed RNA extracted from PBMCs. The patients included were those that came from an endocrinology department in Xi'an, China. These data were likewise used in another study, on T cells in Graves' hyperthyroidism and ophthalmopathy.

This chain links TRBV20-1 with TRBJ2-3; D is perhaps TRBD2 (6 bases). Sequenced material: peripheral blood mononuclear cells (PBMCs), taken at new diagnosis, from a patient treated with antithyroid drugs. This clonotype was sampled from a man aged 18 to 30 with Graves disease. The CDR3 sequence is CSASGDERAPDTQYF. The DNA for the CDR3 is TGCAGTGCTAGCGGGGATGAGCGGGCCCCAGATACGCAGTATTTT.